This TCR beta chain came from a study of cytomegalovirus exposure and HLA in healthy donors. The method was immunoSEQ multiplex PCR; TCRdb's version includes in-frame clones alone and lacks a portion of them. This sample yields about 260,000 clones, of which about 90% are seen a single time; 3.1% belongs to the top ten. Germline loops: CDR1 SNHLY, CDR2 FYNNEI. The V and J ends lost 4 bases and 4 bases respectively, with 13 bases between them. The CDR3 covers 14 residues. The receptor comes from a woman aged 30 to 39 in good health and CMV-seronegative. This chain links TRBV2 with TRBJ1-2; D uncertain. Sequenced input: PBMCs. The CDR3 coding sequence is TGTGCCAGCAGTGTATCCGGAGACTTCTATGGCTACACCTTC. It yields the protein CASSVSGDFYGYTF.